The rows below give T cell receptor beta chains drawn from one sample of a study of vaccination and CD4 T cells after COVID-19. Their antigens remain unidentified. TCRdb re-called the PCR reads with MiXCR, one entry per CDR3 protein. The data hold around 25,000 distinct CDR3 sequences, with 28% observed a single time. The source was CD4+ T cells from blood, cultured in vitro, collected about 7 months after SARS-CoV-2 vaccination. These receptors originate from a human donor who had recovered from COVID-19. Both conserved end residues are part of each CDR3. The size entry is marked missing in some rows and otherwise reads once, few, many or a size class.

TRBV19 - CATPVGGNNYEQYF
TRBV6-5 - CASSYQPPTAHETQYF
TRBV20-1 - CSARGRGGENYNEQFF
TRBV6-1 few CASSRGAVAGAEAFF
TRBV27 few CASSLSGFGGTYEQYF
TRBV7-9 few CASSLLGNYEQYF
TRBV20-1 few CSALRPVYNEQFF
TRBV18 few CASSADRGNQPQHF
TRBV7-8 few CASSFPLGQDASSYNEQFF
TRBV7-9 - CASGRTGQENEQFF
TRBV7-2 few CASSLRGSAGARFRDTQYF
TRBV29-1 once CSVDWWEGLEQFF
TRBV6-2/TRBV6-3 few CASSATSGRGETQYF
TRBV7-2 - CASSYDYNEQFF
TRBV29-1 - CSVEQSHGETQYF
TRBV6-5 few CASSYSGLLASYNEQFF
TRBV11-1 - CASSSPDSIYEQYF
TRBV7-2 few CASSSSGVSYNEQFF